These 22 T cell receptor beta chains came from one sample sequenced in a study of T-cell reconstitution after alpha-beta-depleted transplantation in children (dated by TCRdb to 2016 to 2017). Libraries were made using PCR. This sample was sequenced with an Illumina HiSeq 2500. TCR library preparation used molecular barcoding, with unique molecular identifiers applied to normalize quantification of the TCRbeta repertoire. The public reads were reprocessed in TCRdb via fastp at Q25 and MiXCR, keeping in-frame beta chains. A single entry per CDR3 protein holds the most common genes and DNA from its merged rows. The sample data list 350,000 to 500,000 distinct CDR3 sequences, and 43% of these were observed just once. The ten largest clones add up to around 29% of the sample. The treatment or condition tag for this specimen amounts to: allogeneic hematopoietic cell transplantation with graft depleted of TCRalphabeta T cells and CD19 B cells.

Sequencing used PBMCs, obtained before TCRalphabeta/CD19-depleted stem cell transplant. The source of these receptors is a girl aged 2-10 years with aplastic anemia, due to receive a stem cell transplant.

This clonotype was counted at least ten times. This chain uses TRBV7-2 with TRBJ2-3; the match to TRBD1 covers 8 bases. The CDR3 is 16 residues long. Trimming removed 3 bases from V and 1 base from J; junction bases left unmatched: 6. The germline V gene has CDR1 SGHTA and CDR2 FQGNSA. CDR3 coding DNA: TGTGCCAGCAGCTTCGGGACAGGCAGGGGCACAGATACGCAGTATTTT. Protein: CASSFGTGRGTDTQYF.

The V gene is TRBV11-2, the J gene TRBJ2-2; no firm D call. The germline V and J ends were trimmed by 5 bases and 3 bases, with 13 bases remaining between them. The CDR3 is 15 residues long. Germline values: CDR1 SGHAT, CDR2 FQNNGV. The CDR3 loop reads CASSLSEPDTGELFF. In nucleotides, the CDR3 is TGTGCCAGCAGCCTGTCCGAGCCTGACACCGGGGAGCTGTTTTTT.

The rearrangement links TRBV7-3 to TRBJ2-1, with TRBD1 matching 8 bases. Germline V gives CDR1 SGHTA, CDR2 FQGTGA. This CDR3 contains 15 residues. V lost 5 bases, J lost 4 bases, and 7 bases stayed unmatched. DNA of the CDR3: TGTGCCAGCAGCCACGGGACAGGACCTTACAATGAGCAGTTCTTC. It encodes CASSHGTGPYNEQFF. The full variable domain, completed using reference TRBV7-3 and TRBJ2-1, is GAGVSQTPSNKVTEKGKYVELRCDPISGHTALYWYRQSLGQGPEFLIYFQGTGAADDSGLPNDRFFAVRPEGSVSTLKIQRTERGDSAVYLCASSHGTGPYNEQFFGPGTRLTVL.

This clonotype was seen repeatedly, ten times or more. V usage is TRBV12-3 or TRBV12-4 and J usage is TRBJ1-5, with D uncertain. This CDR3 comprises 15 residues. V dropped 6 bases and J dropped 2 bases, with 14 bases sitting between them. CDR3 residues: CASSRRGGGNQPQHF. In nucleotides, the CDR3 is TGTGCCAGCAGCCGCCGGGGAGGAGGCAATCAGCCCCAGCATTTT.

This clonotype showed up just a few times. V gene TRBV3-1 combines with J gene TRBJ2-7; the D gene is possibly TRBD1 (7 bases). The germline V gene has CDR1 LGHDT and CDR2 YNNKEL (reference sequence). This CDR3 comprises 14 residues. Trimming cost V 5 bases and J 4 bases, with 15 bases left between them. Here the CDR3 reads CASSSLTGRYEQYF. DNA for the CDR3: TGTGCCAGCAGCTCCCTGACAGGGAGGTACGAGCAGTACTTC.

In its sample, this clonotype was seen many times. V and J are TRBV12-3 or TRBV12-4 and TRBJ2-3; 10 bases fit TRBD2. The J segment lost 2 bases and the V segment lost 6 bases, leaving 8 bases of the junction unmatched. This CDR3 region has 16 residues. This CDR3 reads CASRPGTSADTDTQYF. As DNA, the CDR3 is TGTGCCAGCAGGCCAGGGACTAGCGCAGACACAGATACGCAGTATTTT.

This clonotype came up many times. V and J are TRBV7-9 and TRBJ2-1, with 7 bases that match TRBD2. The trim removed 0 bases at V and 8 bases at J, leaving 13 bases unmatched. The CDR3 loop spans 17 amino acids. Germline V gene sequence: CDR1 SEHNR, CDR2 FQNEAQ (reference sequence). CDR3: CASSLARTSMGIDEQFF. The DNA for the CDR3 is TGTGCCAGCAGCTTAGCCCGGACTAGTATGGGTATCGATGAGCAGTTCTTC.

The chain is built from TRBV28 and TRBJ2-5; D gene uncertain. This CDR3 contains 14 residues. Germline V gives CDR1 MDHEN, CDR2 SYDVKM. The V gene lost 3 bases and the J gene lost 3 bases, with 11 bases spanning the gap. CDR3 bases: TGTGCCAGCAGTTTTGTGGCCCGGAAAGAGACCCAGTACTTC. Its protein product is CASSFVARKETQYF.

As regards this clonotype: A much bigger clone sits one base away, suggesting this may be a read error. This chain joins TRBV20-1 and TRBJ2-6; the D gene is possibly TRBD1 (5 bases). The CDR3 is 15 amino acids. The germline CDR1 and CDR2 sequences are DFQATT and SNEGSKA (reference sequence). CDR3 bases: TGCAGTGCTAGAGATCGAGGCTCTGGGGCCAACGCCCTGACTTTC. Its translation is CSARDRGSGANALTF.

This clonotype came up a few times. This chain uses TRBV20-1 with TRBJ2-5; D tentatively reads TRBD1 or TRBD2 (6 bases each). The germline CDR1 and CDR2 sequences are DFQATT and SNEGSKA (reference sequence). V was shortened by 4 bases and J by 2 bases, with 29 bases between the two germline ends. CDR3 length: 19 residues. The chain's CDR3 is CSAITGTPASHRAQETQYF. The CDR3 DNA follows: TGCAGTGCTATCACAGGGACTCCTGCCTCCCATCGCGCACAAGAGACCCAGTACTTC.

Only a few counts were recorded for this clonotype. This CDR3 is CSVEELAGGIQADTQYF. The CDR3 DNA sequence: TGCAGCGTTGAAGAACTAGCGGGCGGGATCCAGGCAGATACGCAGTATTTT. This rearrangement joins TRBV29-1 to TRBJ2-3; TRBD2 agrees at 9 bases. This CDR3 has 17 amino acids. Trimming at V came to 0 bases and at J to 4 bases, leaving 11 bases not matched to a gene. Germline V gene sequence: CDR1 SQVTM, CDR2 ANQGSEA.

The CDR3 here is CASSPDRGSATSGFWSETQYF. DNA of the CDR3: TGTGCCAGCAGCCCGGACAGGGGGTCGGCGACTAGCGGATTTTGGAGCGAGACCCAGTACTTC. The rearrangement uses TRBV4-2 and TRBJ2-5; D perhaps matches TRBD1 (10 bases). Per germline, CDR1 LGHNA and CDR2 YNFKEQ. CDR3 length equals 21 residues. The ends were cut back, 4 bases at V and 5 bases at J, with 35 bases in the middle.

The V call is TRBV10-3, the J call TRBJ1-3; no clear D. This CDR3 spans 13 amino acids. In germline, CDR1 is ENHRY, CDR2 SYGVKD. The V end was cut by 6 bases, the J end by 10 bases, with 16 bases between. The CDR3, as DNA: TGTGCCATCAGACCCGACAAGTTTGGTACCATATATTTT. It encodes CAIRPDKFGTIYF.

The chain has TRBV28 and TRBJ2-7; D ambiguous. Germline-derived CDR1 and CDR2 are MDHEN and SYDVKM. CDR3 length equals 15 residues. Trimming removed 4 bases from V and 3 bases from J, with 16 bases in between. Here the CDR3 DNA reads TGTGCCAGCAGTTCCCTCCGGGCCCCTTTCTACGAGCAGTACTTC. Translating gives CASSSLRAPFYEQYF.

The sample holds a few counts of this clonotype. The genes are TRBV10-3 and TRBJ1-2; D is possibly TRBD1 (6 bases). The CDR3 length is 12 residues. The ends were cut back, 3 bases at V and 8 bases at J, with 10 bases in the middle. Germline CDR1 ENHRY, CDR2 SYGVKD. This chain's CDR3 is CAISENRAGYTF. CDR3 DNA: TGTGCCATCAGTGAAAACAGGGCCGGCTACACCTTC.

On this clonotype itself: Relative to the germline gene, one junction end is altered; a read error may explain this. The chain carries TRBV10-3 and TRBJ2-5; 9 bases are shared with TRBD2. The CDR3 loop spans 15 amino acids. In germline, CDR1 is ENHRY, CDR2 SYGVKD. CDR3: CAISGSGSTQETQSF. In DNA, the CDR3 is TGTGCCATCAGTGGTAGCGGGAGTACTCAAGAGACCCAGTCCTTC.

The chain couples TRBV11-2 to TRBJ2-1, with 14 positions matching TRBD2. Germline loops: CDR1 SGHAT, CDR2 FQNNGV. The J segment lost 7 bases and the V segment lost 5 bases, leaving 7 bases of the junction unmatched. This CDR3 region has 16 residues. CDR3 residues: CASSGTSGRTRNEQFF. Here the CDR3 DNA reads TGTGCCAGCAGCGGGACTAGCGGGAGAACTAGGAATGAGCAGTTCTTC.

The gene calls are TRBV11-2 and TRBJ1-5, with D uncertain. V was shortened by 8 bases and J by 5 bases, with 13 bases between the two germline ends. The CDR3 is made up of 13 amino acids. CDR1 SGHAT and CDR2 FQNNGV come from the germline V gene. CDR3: CASGWEVDQPQHF. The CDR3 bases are TGTGCCAGCGGATGGGAGGTAGATCAGCCCCAGCATTTT.

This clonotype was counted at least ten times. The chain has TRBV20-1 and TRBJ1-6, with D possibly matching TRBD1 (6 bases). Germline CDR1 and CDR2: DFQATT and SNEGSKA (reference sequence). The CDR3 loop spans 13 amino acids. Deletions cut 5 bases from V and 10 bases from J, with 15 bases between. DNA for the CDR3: TGCAGTGCTCCGGGGGGCTCAGGGTCACCCCTCCACTTT. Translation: CSAPGGSGSPLHF.

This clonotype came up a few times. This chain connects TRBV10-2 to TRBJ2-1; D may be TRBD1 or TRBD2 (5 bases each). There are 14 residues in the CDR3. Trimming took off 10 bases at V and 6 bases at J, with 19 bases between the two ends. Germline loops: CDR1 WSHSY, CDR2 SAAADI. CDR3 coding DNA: TGCGCCACTGGGACGGTCACCCTCCTCAATGAGCAGTTCTTC. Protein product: CATGTVTLLNEQFF.

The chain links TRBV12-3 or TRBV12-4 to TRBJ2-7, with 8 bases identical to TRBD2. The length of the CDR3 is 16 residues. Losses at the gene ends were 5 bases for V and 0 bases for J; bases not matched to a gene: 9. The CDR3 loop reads CASSPLGSGVSYEQYF. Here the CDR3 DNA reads TGTGCCAGCAGTCCCCTGGGTAGCGGGGTCTCCTACGAGCAGTACTTC.

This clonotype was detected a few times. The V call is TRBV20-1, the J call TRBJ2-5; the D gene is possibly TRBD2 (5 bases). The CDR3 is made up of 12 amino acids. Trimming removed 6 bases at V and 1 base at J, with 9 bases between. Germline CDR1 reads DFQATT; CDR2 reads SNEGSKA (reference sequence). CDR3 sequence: CSAIRGQETQYF. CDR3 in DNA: TGCAGTGCCATACGGGGCCAAGAGACCCAGTACTTC.